This passage covers 4 T cell receptor beta chains from one sample sequenced in a study of blood T cell repertoires in COVID-19. Libraries were prepared by immunoSEQ multiplex PCR; TCRdb keeps only in-frame clonotypes and omits some of them. The table lists about 250,000 clones, around 90% of them singletons, with 0.85% to 1% in the top ten. Sequencing was carried out using peripheral blood. These receptors were taken from a middle-aged woman who had recovered from COVID-19.

CDR3 DNA sequence: TGTGCCAGCACTAAGGGGCTTAGCAATCAGCCCCAGCATTTT. It encodes CASTKGLSNQPQHF. This chain connects TRBV6-1 to TRBJ1-5, with a possible D match to TRBD1 (5 bases). The ends were cut back, 7 bases at V and 0 bases at J, with 10 bases in the middle. The CDR3 spans 14 residues. Germline CDR1 is MNHNS and CDR2 is SASEGT.

This clone was counted a single time. The chain joins TRBV7-8 to TRBJ1-1, with TRBD1 matching over 7 bases. Germline assignment: CDR1 SGHVS and CDR2 FQNEAQ. This CDR3 is built from 16 residues. V trimming: 5 bases; J trimming: 2 bases; junction bases outside the gene matches: 11. The CDR3 DNA follows: TGTGCCAGCAGCACTCAATCCGGGACAGATAACACTGAAGCTTTCTTT. Translating gives CASSTQSGTDNTEAFF.

This chain joins TRBV10-3 and TRBJ2-7; 11 nucleotides match TRBD2. Germline V gene sequence: CDR1 ENHRY, CDR2 SYGVKD. The CDR3 runs to 16 residues. With V trimmed by 0 bases and J by 2 bases, 3 bases remained unmatched. The CDR3 DNA reads TGTGCCATCAGTGAGTCGGAGGGACTAGCGGCCTACGAGCAGTACTTC. Amino acid sequence: CAISESEGLAAYEQYF.

This chain joins TRBV7-9 and TRBJ2-5; D ambiguous. CDR1 and CDR2 (germline): SEHNR, FQNEAQ (reference sequence). The V end was cut by 4 bases, the J end by 10 bases, with 16 bases between. The CDR3 totals 13 residues. The CDR3, as DNA: TGTGCCAGCAGCTATTCTGGAGCGACGGGCCAGTACTTC. Its translation: CASSYSGATGQYF.